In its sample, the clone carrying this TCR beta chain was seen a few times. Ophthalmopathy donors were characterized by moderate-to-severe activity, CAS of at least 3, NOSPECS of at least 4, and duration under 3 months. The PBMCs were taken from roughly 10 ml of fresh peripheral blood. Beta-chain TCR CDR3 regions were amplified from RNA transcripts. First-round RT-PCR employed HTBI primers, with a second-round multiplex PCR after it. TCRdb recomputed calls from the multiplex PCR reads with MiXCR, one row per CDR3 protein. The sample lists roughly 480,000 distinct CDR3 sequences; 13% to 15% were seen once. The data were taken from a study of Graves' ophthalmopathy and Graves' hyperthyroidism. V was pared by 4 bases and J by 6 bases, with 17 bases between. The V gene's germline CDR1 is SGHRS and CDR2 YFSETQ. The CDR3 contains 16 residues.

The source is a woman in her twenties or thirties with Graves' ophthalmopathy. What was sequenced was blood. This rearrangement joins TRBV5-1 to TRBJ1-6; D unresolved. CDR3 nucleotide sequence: TGCGCCAGCAGCCCGGACGGCGGGCGGAGTAATTCACCCCTCCACTTT. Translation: CASSPDGGRSNSPLHF.